Below are 23 T cell receptor beta chains sequenced from a single sample in a study of shared clonotypes between healthy human individuals. Assay used: immunoSEQ multiplex PCR; TCRdb lists only in-frame clones, some missing. Of fewer than 650,000 clones listed, roughly 72% are singletons. Sequencing was carried out using PBMCs. These receptor sequences come from a woman aged 40-49 years in good health. Some clones in this sample may be carry-over from other donors' samples.

This chain joins TRBV2 and TRBJ2-7; D may correspond to TRBD1 or TRBD2 (5 bases each). Trimming took 7 bases from V and 0 from J, leaving 16 bases between them. CDR1 is SNHLY, CDR2 FYNNEI, per germline. The CDR3 has 15 residues. CDR3 sequence: CASTGRGTVSYEQYF. As DNA, the CDR3 is TGTGCCAGCACGGGGAGAGGGACCGTCTCCTACGAGCAGTACTTC.

The chain has TRBV9 and TRBJ1-3; D gene unclear. This CDR3 comprises 15 residues. The V and J ends lost 4 bases and 0 bases respectively, with 11 bases between them. Per the germline V gene, CDR1 is SGDLS and CDR2 is YYNGEE. The CDR3 loop reads CASSRDTLSGNTIYF. The CDR3 DNA is TGTGCCAGCAGCCGGGATACTCTCTCTGGAAACACCATATATTTT.

In this sample, this clone turned up once. The chain links TRBV7-2 to TRBJ2-7; 15 nucleotides line up with TRBD2. After removal of 5 bases from V and 6 bases from J, the junction contained 2 bases not matched to a gene. Looked up from germline, CDR1 is SGHTA and CDR2 is FQGNSA. This CDR3 has 14 amino acids. The CDR3 DNA reads TGTGCCAGCAGCCCGGGACTAGCGGGAGGCGAGCAGTACTTC. It encodes CASSPGLAGGEQYF.

The V call is TRBV7-9, the J call TRBJ2-1; D possibly corresponds to TRBD1 (6 bases). Germline-derived CDR1 and CDR2 are SEHNR and FQNEAQ (reference sequence). This CDR3 is 15 amino acids long. V lost 6 bases to trimming and J lost 8 bases, with 20 bases between them. CDR3 sequence reads: CASRRTQQGTDEQFF. The CDR3 coding sequence is TGTGCCAGCAGACGAACCCAACAGGGAACCGATGAGCAGTTCTTC.

With respect to this clone: Other DNA sequences of this sample code for an identical CDR3. This chain links TRBV7-9 with TRBJ2-7; 8 bases agree with TRBD1. The CDR3 totals 14 residues. Germline CDR1 and CDR2: SEHNR and FQNEAQ (reference sequence). V dropped 1 base and J dropped 6; count of bases not matched to a gene: 5. The CDR3 nucleotides are TGTGCCAGCAGCTTAGGGGGACAGGCAGCCGAGCAGTACTTC. Translating it yields CASSLGGQAAEQYF.

The rearrangement uses TRBV19 and TRBJ1-5; 10 bases fit TRBD1. The CDR3 has 19 amino acids. The germline V gene has CDR1 LNHDA and CDR2 SQIVND (reference sequence). Trimming took 0 bases from V and 6 from J; bases not matched to a gene: 14. CDR3: CASSIDLRLRQGAVQPQHF. The CDR3 DNA reads TGTGCCAGTAGTATAGATCTTCGTCTTAGACAGGGGGCTGTTCAGCCCCAGCATTTT. Using reference TRBV19 and TRBJ1-5 for the parts outside the CDR3, the full variable domain is DGGITQSPKYLFRKEGQNVTLSCEQNLNHDAMYWYRQDPGQGLRLIYYSQIVNDFQKGDIAEGYSVSREKKESFPLTVTSAQKNPTAFYLCASSIDLRLRQGAVQPQHFGDGTRLSIL.

This chain links TRBV7-3 with TRBJ2-6; D remains unclear. V was shortened by 5 bases and J by 0 bases, with 8 bases between the two germline ends. This CDR3 spans 15 amino acids. The germline gives CDR1 SGHTA, CDR2 FQGTGA. DNA for the CDR3: TGTGCCAGCAGCCGAGACTTCTCTGGGGCCAACGTCCTGACTTTC. The encoded protein is CASSRDFSGANVLTF.

J is TRBJ2-3 and V is TRBV5-1; 9 nucleotides align to TRBD1. Losses at the gene ends were 0 bases for V and 3 bases for J; bases not matched to a gene: 2. Germline CDR1 SGHRS, CDR2 YFSETQ. The CDR3 extends over 15 amino acids. The CDR3 is CASSLGTGETDTQYF. The CDR3 coding sequence is TGCGCCAGCAGCTTGGGGACAGGGGAAACAGATACGCAGTATTTT.

This chain uses TRBV5-4 with TRBJ1-5; the D is unclear. Trimming removed 3 bases at V and 5 bases at J, with 9 bases between. CDR1 SGHNT and CDR2 YYREEE come from the germline V gene (reference sequence). CDR3 length: 13 amino acids. CDR3 loop: CASSSGFDQPQHF. The CDR3 bases are TGTGCCAGCAGCTCTGGATTCGATCAGCCCCAGCATTTT.

CDR3 sequence: CASSLQGTGDTQYF. The CDR3 DNA is TGTGCCAGCAGCCTACAGGGGACAGGTGATACGCAGTATTTT. This rearrangement joins TRBV7-9 to TRBJ2-3; 8 nucleotides line up with TRBD1. J gave up 6 bases and V 5 bases, and 7 bases lay outside the gene matches. The CDR3 has 14 amino acids. Germline V CDR1 and CDR2: SEHNR, FQNEAQ (reference sequence).

This clone occurred a few times. This chain connects TRBV29-1 to TRBJ2-2, with TRBD2 identical over 8 bases. Germline CDR1 is SQVTM and CDR2 is ANQGSEA. After removal of 1 base from V and 6 bases from J, the junction contained 4 bases not matched to a gene. This CDR3 contains 14 residues. The CDR3 sequence is CSVEGLARSGELFF. The CDR3 DNA reads TGCAGCGTTGAAGGACTAGCGAGGTCCGGGGAGCTGTTTTTT.

The gene calls are TRBV28 and TRBJ1-5, with 7 bases fitting TRBD1. CDR3 length equals 16 residues. Losses at the gene ends were 6 bases for V and 0 bases for J; bases not matched to a gene: 8. The germline gives CDR1 MDHEN, CDR2 SYDVKM. CDR3 coding DNA: TGTGCCAGCAGCCACAGGGGTGGGGTTAGCAATCAGCCCCAGCATTTT. Amino acids: CASSHRGGVSNQPQHF.

Only one count was recorded for this clone. Distinct nucleotide sequences in the sample also encode this CDR3. The genes are TRBV19 and TRBJ1-5; D is undetermined. The length of the CDR3 is 13 residues. Trimming cost V 5 bases and J 4 bases, with 9 bases left between them. The germline CDR1 and CDR2 sequences are LNHDA and SQIVND (reference sequence). The CDR3 DNA sequence: TGTGCCAGTAGTGCTGACCGAAATCAGCCCCAGCATTTT. Translated: CASSADRNQPQHF. Together with reference TRBV19 and TRBJ1-5, the CDR3 gives the full variable domain: DGGITQSPKYLFRKEGQNVTLSCEQNLNHDAMYWYRQDPGQGLRLIYYSQIVNDFQKGDIAEGYSVSREKKESFPLTVTSAQKNPTAFYLCASSADRNQPQHFGDGTRLSIL.

The chain joins TRBV18 to TRBJ1-1; possibly TRBD1 for D (5 bases). Germline loops: CDR1 KGHSH, CDR2 LQKENI. The CDR3 is 15 residues long. V shed 1 base and J shed 6 bases, with 15 bases lying between them. The CDR3 loop is CASSPRFAGIAEAFF. The CDR3, as DNA: TGTGCCAGCTCACCACGGTTTGCAGGGATCGCTGAAGCTTTCTTT.

The chain is built from TRBV5-1 and TRBJ2-3; the D gene could be TRBD1 or TRBD2 (5 bases each). CDR1 and CDR2 (germline): SGHRS, YFSETQ. The CDR3 loop spans 14 amino acids. Trimming shortened V by 4 bases and J by 4 bases, and 13 bases separated the two germline ends. CDR3 amino acids: CASSPTGASDTQYF. In DNA form, the CDR3 reads TGCGCCAGCAGCCCGACCGGGGCCTCAGATACGCAGTATTTT.

V usage is TRBV9 and J usage is TRBJ2-2; 9 bases map to TRBD2. The CDR3 totals 18 residues. Looked up from germline, CDR1 is SGDLS and CDR2 is YYNGEE. Losses at the gene ends were 3 bases for V and 3 bases for J; bases not matched to a gene: 12. CDR3 sequence: CASSGYSGRGRYTGELFF. The CDR3, as DNA: TGTGCCAGCAGCGGGTATAGCGGGAGAGGGAGGTACACCGGGGAGCTGTTTTTT.

The chain recombines TRBV28 with TRBJ2-5; 8 bases line up with TRBD2. Germline V gives CDR1 MDHEN, CDR2 SYDVKM. Germline trimming cut 5 bases from V and 0 bases from J; bases unmatched to any gene: 8. There are 16 residues in the CDR3. CDR3 nucleotides: TGTGCCAGCAGTAAAGGACTAGCTACCAACCAAGAGACCCAGTACTTC. As protein: CASSKGLATNQETQYF.

This clone has only a few counts. The rearrangement links TRBV21-1 to TRBJ2-7. TRBV21-1 is shown as a pseudogene. The CDR3 is made up of 11 amino acids. The CDR3 coding sequence is TGTGCCAGCAGTCAATTAGGCGAGCAGTACTTC. Translating gives CASSQLGEQYF.

Concerning this clone itself: This likely stems from a read error, as it lies one base from a far larger clone. The same CDR3 can be traced to other DNA sequences in this sample. The chain combines TRBV30 with TRBJ1-1; TRBD1 is a possible D gene (5 bases). This CDR3 has 12 amino acids. The ends were cut back, 5 bases at V and 5 bases at J, with 12 bases in the middle. The germline gives CDR1 GTSNPN, CDR2 SVGIG (reference sequence). The CDR3 region has the DNA TGTGCCTGGGGCCCAGGGAATACTGAAGCTTTCTTT. Translating it yields CAWGPGNTEAFF.

This clone was observed a handful of times. This chain connects TRBV10-3 to TRBJ1-5; tentative D call: TRBD1 (6 bases). The CDR3 length is 13 residues. V was clipped by 7 bases and J by 6 bases, with 13 bases between them. Germline-derived CDR1 and CDR2 are ENHRY and SYGVKD. CDR3 residues: CAITPDSVQPQHF. The CDR3 DNA reads as TGTGCCATCACCCCGGACAGCGTTCAGCCCCAGCATTTT.

The V and J genes are TRBV7-8 and TRBJ2-3; 10 bases agree with TRBD2. V shed 0 bases, J shed 2 bases, and the junction held 2 bases outside the gene matches. This CDR3 has 16 amino acids. Germline V gene sequence: CDR1 SGHVS, CDR2 FQNEAQ. CDR3 loop: CASSLALAGVTDTQYF. In nucleotides, the CDR3 is TGTGCCAGCAGCTTAGCCCTAGCGGGGGTCACAGATACGCAGTATTTT.

The gene calls are TRBV28 and TRBJ1-5, with 7 bases matching TRBD1. Looked up from germline, CDR1 is MDHEN and CDR2 is SYDVKM. The ends lost 5 bases at V and 0 bases at J; junction bases unmatched: 7. This CDR3 has 16 residues. This chain's CDR3 is CASSVPGTDSNQPQHF. CDR3 bases: TGTGCCAGCAGTGTCCCAGGGACAGATAGCAATCAGCCCCAGCATTTT.

The chain uses TRBV4-2 and TRBJ2-5; D is ambiguous. The germline V gene encodes CDR1 LGHNA and CDR2 YNFKEQ. This CDR3 is 15 amino acids long. The V and J ends lost 2 bases and 0 bases respectively, with 10 bases between them. The DNA for the CDR3 is TGTGCCAGCAGCCAAACGGGCGTGTACCAAGAGACCCAGTACTTC. Translating gives CASSQTGVYQETQYF.